The 11 T cell receptor beta chains listed next were all sequenced from one sample in a study of blood T cell repertoires in COVID-19. Measured with immunoSEQ multiplex PCR; TCRdb has only the in-frame clones, and not every one. The sample contains about 90,000 clones, around 87% of which appear only once. Sample: peripheral blood. The receptor source for this set is a human donor in a cohort sampled during active COVID-19.

The chain has TRBV27 and TRBJ2-2, with 9 bases aligning to TRBD1. After removal of 5 bases from V and 0 bases from J, the junction contained 4 bases not matched to a gene. Per germline, CDR1 MNHEY and CDR2 SMNVEV (reference sequence). CDR3 size: 16 residues. CDR3 coding DNA: TGTGCCAGCAGTATTAGGACAGGGGCGAACACCGGGGAGCTGTTTTTT. Protein sequence: CASSIRTGANTGELFF.

This clone showed up just a few times. The rearrangement uses TRBV2 and TRBJ1-5, with D perhaps matching TRBD1 (5 bases). Germline values: CDR1 SNHLY, CDR2 FYNNEI. The CDR3 totals 14 residues. Trimming removed 4 bases at V and 6 bases at J, with 13 bases between. CDR3 in DNA: TGTGCCAGCAGTGGGAGGGAGGGACCTCAGCCCCAGCATTTT. It specifies CASSGREGPQPQHF.

V and J are TRBV12-3 or TRBV12-4 and TRBJ2-5; tentative D call: TRBD2 (5 bases). The CDR3 totals 13 residues. V gave up 4 bases and J gave up 3 bases, with 9 bases separating them. The CDR3: CASSYFGKETQYF. The DNA for the CDR3 is TGTGCCAGCAGTTATTTCGGGAAAGAGACCCAGTACTTC.

The J gene is TRBJ1-2, the V gene TRBV6-6; 9 nucleotides agree with TRBD1. The CDR3 extends over 15 amino acids. J was trimmed by 6 bases and V by 5 bases; bases with no gene match: 10. Germline V lookup: CDR1 MNHNY, CDR2 SVGAGI (reference sequence). The CDR3 reads CASSGLPQGADGYTF. In DNA, the CDR3 is TGTGCCAGCAGTGGGCTTCCACAGGGGGCGGATGGCTACACCTTC.

The V call is TRBV11-2, the J call TRBJ2-2; 9 bases are a match to TRBD1. The CDR3 runs to 15 residues. J gave up 6 bases and V 0 bases, and 2 bases lay outside the gene matches. Germline CDR1 and CDR2: SGHAT and FQNNGV. The CDR3 DNA reads TGTGCCAGCAGCTTAGACACAGGGGGCCCCGGGGAGCTGTTTTTT. Encoded protein: CASSLDTGGPGELFF.

About this clone itself: The junction departs from the called germline gene at one end, perhaps through a read error. The J gene is TRBJ2-2, the V gene TRBV7-7, with TRBD1 matching 9 bases. CDR1 is SSHAT and CDR2 is FNYEAQ in the germline V gene (reference sequence). CDR3 length: 15 amino acids. In DNA, the CDR3 is TGTGCTAGCAGCCCGGGACAGGGTTTTGCCGGGGAGCTGTTTTTT. Its protein is CASSPGQGFAGELFF.

The V gene is TRBV5-1, the J gene TRBJ2-6; D possibly corresponds to TRBD1 (5 bases). CDR1 is SGHRS, CDR2 YFSETQ, per germline. CDR3 size: 18 residues. Trimming took 5 bases from V and 1 from J, leaving 19 bases between them. The DNA of the CDR3 is TGCGCCAGCAGGCTGTTGGGTACAGGACATTCTGGGGCCAACGTCCTGACTTTC. The encoded protein is CASRLLGTGHSGANVLTF.

The chain recombines TRBV18 with TRBJ2-7; 9 bases map to TRBD1. The germline V gene encodes CDR1 KGHSH and CDR2 LQKENI. Unmatched junction bases numbered 9, after V lost 6 bases and J lost 0 bases. The CDR3 has 16 amino acids. This chain's CDR3 is CASSLIGTGHSYEQYF. The CDR3 DNA sequence: TGTGCCAGCTCTCTGATAGGGACAGGGCACTCCTACGAGCAGTACTTC.

CDR3 nucleotides: TGTGCCAGCATCGAACAGATCTCCTATAATTCACCCCTCCACTTT. This encodes CASIEQISYNSPLHF. V is TRBV2 and J is TRBJ1-6; D is uncertain. The CDR3 consists of 15 residues. CDR1 is SNHLY and CDR2 is FYNNEI in the germline V gene. V lost 7 bases and J lost 0, with 10 bases in between.

The rearrangement links TRBV3-1 (or the pseudogene TRBV3-2) to TRBJ2-1, with 11 bases lining up with TRBD1. Germline CDR1 LGHDT, CDR2 YNNKEL (reference sequence). The CDR3 has 13 amino acids. V shed 11 bases, J shed 9 bases, and the junction held 9 bases outside the gene matches. The CDR3 reads CAHGQGAFGEQFF. CDR3 coding DNA: TGTGCCCATGGACAGGGGGCCTTTGGTGAGCAGTTCTTC.

The chain recombines TRBV7-9 with TRBJ2-1; 10 bases are shared with TRBD2. The CDR3 length is 16 residues. Germline CDR1 is SEHNR and CDR2 is FQNEAQ (reference sequence). Trimming removed 1 base from V and 9 bases from J; junction bases left unmatched: 9. CDR3 DNA sequence: TGTGCCAGCAGCTTAGATTCTGGACTAGCGGACTCTGAGCAGTTCTTC. It is translated as CASSLDSGLADSEQFF.